This TCR beta chain originates from a study of OX40 agonist ivuxolimab in advanced cancers. Study context: Patients with prior anti-PD-1, anti-PD-L1 or anti-CTLA-4 therapy were eligible; about 41% had some.

Study conclusions and caveats: Both blood CD4+ and CD8+ T cells showed clonal growth by week 6 at 0.1 to 3.0 mg/kg. The mean number of expanded clones was higher in CD8+ T cells than in CD4+.

TCRdb's table, derived via immunoSEQ multiplex PCR, lists solely in-frame clones and lacks some. The sample lists 65,000 to 70,000 clones, 90% occurring once. The germline V gene has CDR1 DFQATT and CDR2 SNEGSKA (reference sequence). The CDR3 contains 10 residues. V was shortened by 5 bases and J by 13 bases, with 15 bases between the two germline ends. This clone was detected once. Its antigen is still unknown. The specimen comprised CD4+ or CD8+ T cells sorted from blood, sampled in a trial of the OX40 agonist ivuxolimab. The TCR was taken from an adult with an advanced solid tumor such as melanoma, head and neck, liver or kidney cancer. The chain combines TRBV20-1 with TRBJ2-7; unclear D gene. The CDR3 bases are TGCAGTGCTGGGGTGGAAGACCTATACTTC. Residues: CSAGVEDLYF.